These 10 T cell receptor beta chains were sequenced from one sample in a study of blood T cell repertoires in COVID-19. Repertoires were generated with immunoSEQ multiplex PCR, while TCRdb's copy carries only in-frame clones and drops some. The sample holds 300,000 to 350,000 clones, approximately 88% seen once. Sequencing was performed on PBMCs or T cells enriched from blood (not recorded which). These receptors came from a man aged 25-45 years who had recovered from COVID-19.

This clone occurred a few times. CDR3 in amino acids: CASSVGQGATQHF. CDR3 coding DNA: TGTGCCAGCAGCGTAGGACAGGGGGCGACCCAGCATTTT. J is TRBJ1-5 and V is TRBV9; the match to TRBD1 covers 10 bases. The CDR3 loop spans 13 amino acids. With 0 bases clipped from V and 11 bases from J, the junction kept 2 bases outside the gene matches. The germline gives CDR1 SGDLS, CDR2 YYNGEE.

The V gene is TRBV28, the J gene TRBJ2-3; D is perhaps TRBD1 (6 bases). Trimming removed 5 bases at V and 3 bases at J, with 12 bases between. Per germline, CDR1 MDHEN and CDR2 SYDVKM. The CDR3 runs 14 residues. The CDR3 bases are TGTGCCAGCAGTCAATACAGGGAGACAGATACGCAGTATTTT. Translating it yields CASSQYRETDTQYF.

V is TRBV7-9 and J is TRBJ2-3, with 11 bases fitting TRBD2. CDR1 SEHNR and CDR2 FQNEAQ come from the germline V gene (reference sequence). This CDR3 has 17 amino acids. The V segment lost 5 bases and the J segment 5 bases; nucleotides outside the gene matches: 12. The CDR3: CASSPPGLAGGVDTQYF. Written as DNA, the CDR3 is TGTGCCAGCAGCCCCCCCGGGCTAGCGGGGGGCGTAGATACGCAGTATTTT.

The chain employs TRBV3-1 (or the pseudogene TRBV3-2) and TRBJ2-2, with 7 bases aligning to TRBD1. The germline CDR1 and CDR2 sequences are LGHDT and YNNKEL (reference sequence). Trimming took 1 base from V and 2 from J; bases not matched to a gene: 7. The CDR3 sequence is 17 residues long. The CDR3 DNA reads TGTGCCAGCAGCCAAGGGTGGGACAGAATAAACACCGGGGAGCTGTTTTTT. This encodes CASSQGWDRINTGELFF.

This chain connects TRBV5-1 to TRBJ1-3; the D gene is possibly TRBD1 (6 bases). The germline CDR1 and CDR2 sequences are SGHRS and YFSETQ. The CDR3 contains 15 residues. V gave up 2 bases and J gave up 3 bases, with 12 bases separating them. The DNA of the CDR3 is TGCGCCAGCAGCTTAGGGACAAGGGGTGGAAACACCATATATTTT. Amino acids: CASSLGTRGGNTIYF.

The DNA for the CDR3 is TGTGCCAGCAGCTTTCAGGGGGCAATATCAGATACGCAGTATTTT. The encoded protein is CASSFQGAISDTQYF. The V gene is TRBV7-9, the J gene TRBJ2-3; TRBD1 matches at 8 bases. The CDR3 has 15 residues. Per the germline V gene, CDR1 is SEHNR and CDR2 is FQNEAQ (reference sequence). The V segment lost 3 bases and the J segment 4 bases; nucleotides outside the gene matches: 6.

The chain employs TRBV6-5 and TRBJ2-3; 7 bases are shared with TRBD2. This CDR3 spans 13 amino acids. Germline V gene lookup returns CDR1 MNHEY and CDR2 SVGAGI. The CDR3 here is CASLGAGSGTQYF. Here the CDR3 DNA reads TGTGCTAGTCTCGGAGCGGGGAGTGGTACGCAGTATTTT.

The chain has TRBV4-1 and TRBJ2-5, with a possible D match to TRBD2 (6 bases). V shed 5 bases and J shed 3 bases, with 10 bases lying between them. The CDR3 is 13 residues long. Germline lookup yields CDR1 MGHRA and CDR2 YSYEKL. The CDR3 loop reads CASSRDWEETQYF. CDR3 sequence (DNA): TGCGCCAGCAGCAGGGACTGGGAAGAGACCCAGTACTTC.

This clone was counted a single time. CDR3 loop: CASSSEDRVVQFF. The CDR3 nucleotides read TGTGCCAGCTCATCCGAGGACAGGGTCGTGCAGTTCTTC. The chain couples TRBV18 to TRBJ2-1; 8 bases are a match to TRBD1. Looked up from germline, CDR1 is KGHSH and CDR2 is LQKENI. The CDR3 spans 13 residues. After removal of 5 bases from V and 12 bases from J, the junction contained 9 bases not matched to a gene.

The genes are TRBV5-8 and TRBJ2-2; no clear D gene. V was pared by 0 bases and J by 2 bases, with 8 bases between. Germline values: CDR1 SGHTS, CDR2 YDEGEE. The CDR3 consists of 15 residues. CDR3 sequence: CASSLVKANTGELFF. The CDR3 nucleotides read TGTGCCAGCAGCTTGGTAAAAGCTAACACCGGGGAGCTGTTTTTT.